This T cell receptor beta chain was retrieved from a study of beta chain features in type 1 diabetes. Every participating donor gave one draw, a heparinised blood sample averaging about 100 mL. Of the isolated RNA, all was reverse transcribed, and so the sequenced material was expressed TCRB transcripts. Profiling relied on immunoSEQ multiplex PCR, and the TCRdb table lists in-frame clones only, not all of them. This sample has 300,000 to 350,000 clones, with around a fifth found just once. Worth noting for this clone: Other nucleotide sequences in the sample specify the same CDR3.

V lost 5 bases, J lost 6 bases, and 11 bases lay in between. Germline V CDR1 and CDR2: SGHTA, FQGNSA. This CDR3 is built from 13 residues. The receptor was isolated from a young woman in good health. The V call is TRBV7-2, the J call TRBJ1-5; TRBD1 is a possible D gene (6 bases). Material: naive CD4+ T cells from blood. The CDR3 nucleotides are TGTGCCAGCAGCCCTAGGGGGGGTCAGCCCCAGCATTTT. Translation: CASSPRGGQPQHF.